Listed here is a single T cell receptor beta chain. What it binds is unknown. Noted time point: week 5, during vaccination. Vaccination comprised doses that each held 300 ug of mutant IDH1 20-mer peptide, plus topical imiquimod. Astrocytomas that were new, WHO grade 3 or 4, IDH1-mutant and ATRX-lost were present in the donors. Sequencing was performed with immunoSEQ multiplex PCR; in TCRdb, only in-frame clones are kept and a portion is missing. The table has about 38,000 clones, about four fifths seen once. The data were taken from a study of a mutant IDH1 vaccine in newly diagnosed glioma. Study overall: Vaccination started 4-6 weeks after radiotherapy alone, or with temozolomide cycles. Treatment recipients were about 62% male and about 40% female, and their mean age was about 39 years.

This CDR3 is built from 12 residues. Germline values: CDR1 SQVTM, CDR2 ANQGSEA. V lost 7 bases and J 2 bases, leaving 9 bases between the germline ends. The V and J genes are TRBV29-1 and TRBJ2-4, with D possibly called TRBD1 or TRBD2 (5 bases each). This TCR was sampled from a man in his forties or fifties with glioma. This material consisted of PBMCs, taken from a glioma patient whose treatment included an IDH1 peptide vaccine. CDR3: CSAWGTKNIQYF. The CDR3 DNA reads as TGCAGCGCATGGGGGACCAAAAACATTCAGTACTTC.